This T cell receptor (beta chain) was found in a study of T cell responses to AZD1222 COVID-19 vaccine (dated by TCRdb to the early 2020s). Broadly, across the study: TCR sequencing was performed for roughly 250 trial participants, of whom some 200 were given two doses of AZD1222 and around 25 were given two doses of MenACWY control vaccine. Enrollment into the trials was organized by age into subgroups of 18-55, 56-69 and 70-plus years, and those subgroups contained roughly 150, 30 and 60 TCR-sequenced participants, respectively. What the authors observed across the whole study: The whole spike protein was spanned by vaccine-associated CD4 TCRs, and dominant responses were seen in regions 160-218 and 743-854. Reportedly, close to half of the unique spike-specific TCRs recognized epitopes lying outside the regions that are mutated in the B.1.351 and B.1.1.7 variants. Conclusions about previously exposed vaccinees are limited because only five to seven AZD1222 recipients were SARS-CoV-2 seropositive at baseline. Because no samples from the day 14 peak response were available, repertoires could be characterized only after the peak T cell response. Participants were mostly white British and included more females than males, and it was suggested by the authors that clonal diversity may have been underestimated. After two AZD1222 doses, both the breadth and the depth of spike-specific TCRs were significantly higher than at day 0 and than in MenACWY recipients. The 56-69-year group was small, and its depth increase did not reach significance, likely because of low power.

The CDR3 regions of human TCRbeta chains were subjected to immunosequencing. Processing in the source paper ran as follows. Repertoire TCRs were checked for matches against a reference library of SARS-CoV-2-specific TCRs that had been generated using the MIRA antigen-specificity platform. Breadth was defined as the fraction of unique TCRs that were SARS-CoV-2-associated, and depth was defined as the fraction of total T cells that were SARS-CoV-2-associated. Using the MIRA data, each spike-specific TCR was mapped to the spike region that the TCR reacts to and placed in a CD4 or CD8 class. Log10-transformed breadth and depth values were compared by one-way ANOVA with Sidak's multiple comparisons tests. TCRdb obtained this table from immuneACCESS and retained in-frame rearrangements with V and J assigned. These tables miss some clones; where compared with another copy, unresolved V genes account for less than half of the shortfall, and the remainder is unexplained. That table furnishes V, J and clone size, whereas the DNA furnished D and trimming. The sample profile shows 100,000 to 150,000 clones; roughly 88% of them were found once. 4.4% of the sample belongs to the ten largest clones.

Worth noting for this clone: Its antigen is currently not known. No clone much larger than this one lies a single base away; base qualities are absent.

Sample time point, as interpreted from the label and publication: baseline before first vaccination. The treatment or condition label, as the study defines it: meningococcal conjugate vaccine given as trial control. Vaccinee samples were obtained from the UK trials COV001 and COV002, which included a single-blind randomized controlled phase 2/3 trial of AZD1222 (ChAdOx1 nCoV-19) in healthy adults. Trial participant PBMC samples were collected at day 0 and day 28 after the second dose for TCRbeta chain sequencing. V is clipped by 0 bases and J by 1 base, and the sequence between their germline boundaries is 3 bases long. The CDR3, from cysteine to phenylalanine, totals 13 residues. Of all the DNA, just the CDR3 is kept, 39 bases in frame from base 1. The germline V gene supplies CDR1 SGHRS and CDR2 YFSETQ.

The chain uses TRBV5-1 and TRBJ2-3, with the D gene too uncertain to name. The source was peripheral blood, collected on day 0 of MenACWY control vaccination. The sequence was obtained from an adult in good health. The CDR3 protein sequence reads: CASSLDGTDTQYF. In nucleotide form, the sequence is TGCGCCAGCAGCTTGGATGGCACAGATACGCAGTATTTT. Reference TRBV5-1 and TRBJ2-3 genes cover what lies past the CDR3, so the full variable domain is KAGVTQTPRYLIKTRGQQVTLSCSPISGHRSVSWYQQTPGQGLQFLFEYFSETQRNKGNFPGRFSGRQFSNSRSEMNVSTLELGDSALYLCASSLDGTDTQYFGPGTRLTVL.